The next 25 T cell receptor beta chains were all read from a single sample in a study of identical twins. A single record per CDR3 protein comes from TCRdb applying MiXCR to the 5' RACE reads. The table records 450,000 or so distinct CDR3 sequences, around 24% of them present only once. The data also belong to a second study, concerning T cells expressing NK-cell markers.

Sequencing input: CD4+ T cells sorted from blood. All receptors come from a woman aged 18-30 years in good health.

CDR3 residues: CSAVTLAGGSYNEQFF. The CDR3 DNA sequence: TGCAGTGCTGTCACTCTAGCGGGGGGCTCCTACAATGAGCAGTTCTTC. The rearrangement uses TRBV20-1 and TRBJ2-1, with 11 positions matching TRBD2. Germline CDR1 DFQATT, CDR2 SNEGSKA (reference sequence). The CDR3 has 16 residues. Losses at the gene ends were 5 bases for V and 0 bases for J; bases not matched to a gene: 6.

The rearrangement uses TRBV15 and TRBJ2-7, with 8 bases fitting TRBD1. Germline loops: CDR1 LNHNV, CDR2 YYDKDF (reference sequence). The V gene end was trimmed by 8 bases and the J gene end by 3 bases; junction bases not matched to a gene: 9. The CDR3 consists of 14 residues. The chain's CDR3 is CATGRKGQGYEQYF. The CDR3 bases are TGTGCCACCGGGAGAAAAGGACAGGGCTACGAGCAGTACTTC.

This clonotype was seen a handful of times. The chain joins TRBV7-9 to TRBJ2-2; possible D gene TRBD2, 5 bases. The V end lost 5 bases, the J end lost 6 bases, and 13 bases lay between the germline ends. The germline CDR1 and CDR2 sequences are SEHNR and FQNEAQ (reference sequence). The CDR3 is made up of 14 amino acids. Written as DNA, the CDR3 is TGTGCCAGCAGCGTAACCCTAGCTCCCGGGGAGCTGTTTTTT. Its translation: CASSVTLAPGELFF.

This clonotype was detected ten times or more. This rearrangement joins TRBV27 to TRBJ2-7; D is unclear. CDR3 size: 15 residues. CDR1 MNHEY and CDR2 SMNVEV come from the germline V gene (reference sequence). The V end was cut by 2 bases, the J end by 0 bases, with 11 bases between. The CDR3 loop reads CASSLRRLSSYEQYF. The CDR3 DNA reads as TGTGCCAGCAGTTTAAGGCGCCTGAGCTCCTACGAGCAGTACTTC.

This clonotype was found a few times. The chain couples TRBV20-1 to TRBJ2-5, with 7 positions matching TRBD2. With 6 bases clipped from V and 5 bases from J, the junction kept 9 bases outside the gene matches. The CDR3 spans 13 residues. The germline gives CDR1 DFQATT, CDR2 SNEGSKA (reference sequence). The CDR3 loop is CSATGTKGETQYF. DNA of the CDR3: TGCAGTGCCACCGGGACTAAAGGGGAGACCCAGTACTTC.

This chain joins TRBV12-3 or TRBV12-4 and TRBJ2-2, with a possible D match to TRBD2 (6 bases). The V end lost 3 bases, the J end lost 3 bases, and 11 bases lay between the germline ends. The CDR3 has 15 amino acids. The CDR3 DNA reads as TGTGCCAGCAGTTTGGGCGCGGGGTACACCGGGGAGCTGTTTTTT. Residues: CASSLGAGYTGELFF.

This rearrangement joins TRBV21-1 to TRBJ2-2. TRBV21-1 is classified as a pseudogene. The CDR3 runs to 16 residues. CDR3 DNA: TGTGCCAGCAGCCCCACCAGGAGAGGGAACACCGGGGAGCTGTTTTTT. This encodes CASSPTRRGNTGELFF.

This clonotype was recorded a few times. The chain combines TRBV6-5 with TRBJ2-1, with D possibly matching TRBD2 (6 bases). Germline CDR1 is MNHEY and CDR2 is SVGAGI. CDR3 length: 15 amino acids. Trimming removed 2 bases from V and 5 bases from J, with 13 bases in between. The DNA for the CDR3 is TGTGCCAGCAGTTACGGTTCGGGAGAGGACAATGAGCAGTTCTTC. Encoded protein: CASSYGSGEDNEQFF.

This clonotype was detected a few times. V is TRBV15 and J is TRBJ2-6; D is ambiguous. CDR3 length equals 15 residues. The germline V and J ends were trimmed by 1 base and 1 base, with 5 bases remaining between them. Germline assignment: CDR1 LNHNV and CDR2 YYDKDF (reference sequence). The CDR3 protein is CATSRGGSGANVLTF. CDR3 DNA sequence: TGTGCCACCAGCAGAGGGGGTTCTGGGGCCAACGTCCTGACTTTC.

This clonotype was observed at least ten times. The rearrangement uses TRBV12-3 or TRBV12-4 and TRBJ2-3; D possibly corresponds to TRBD2 (5 bases). V was clipped by 3 bases and J by 0 bases, with 10 bases between them. This CDR3 comprises 15 residues. The CDR3 coding sequence is TGTGCCAGCAGTTTTTGGAGGACGAGCACAGATACGCAGTATTTT. Residues: CASSFWRTSTDTQYF.

CDR3 sequence reads: CSADERIIGGYTF. CDR3 bases: TGCAGTGCTGACGAGAGGATTATAGGTGGCTACACCTTC. V is TRBV20-1 and J is TRBJ1-2, with no clear D. Trimming pared 5 bases from V and 7 bases from J, leaving 17 bases between. The CDR3 sequence is 13 residues long. Germline V gene data show CDR1 as DFQATT and CDR2 as SNEGSKA (reference sequence).

The rearrangement uses TRBV9 and TRBJ2-2; 8 bases align to TRBD2. Germline lookup yields CDR1 SGDLS and CDR2 YYNGEE. Trimming at V came to 0 bases and at J to 1 base, leaving 2 bases not matched to a gene. The CDR3 is made up of 16 amino acids. CDR3 sequence: CASSVESGGNTGELFF. In nucleotides, the CDR3 is TGTGCCAGCAGCGTAGAAAGCGGGGGGAACACCGGGGAGCTGTTTTTT.

The J gene is TRBJ2-5, the V gene TRBV20-1; D is uncertain. From germline, CDR1 is DFQATT and CDR2 SNEGSKA (reference sequence). CDR3 length equals 12 residues. V lost 6 bases, J lost 1 base, and 9 bases lay in between. The CDR3 spells CSAPKAQETQYF. CDR3 bases: TGCAGTGCCCCCAAGGCCCAAGAGACCCAGTACTTC.

J is TRBJ2-5 and V is TRBV20-1; D is uncertain. CDR1 and CDR2 from the germline V gene are DFQATT and SNEGSKA (reference sequence). The CDR3 sequence is 14 residues long. The germline V and J ends were trimmed by 1 base and 5 bases, with 14 bases remaining between them. CDR3 loop: CSARAPHLQETQYF. Here the CDR3 DNA reads TGCAGTGCTAGAGCCCCGCATCTTCAGGAGACCCAGTACTTC.

The table lists this clonotype with a few counts. The rearrangement joins TRBV12-3 or TRBV12-4 to TRBJ1-1; a possible D gene is TRBD1 (5 bases). The CDR3 contains 14 residues. V shed 0 bases and J shed 6 bases, with 11 bases lying between them. CDR3 loop: CASSLAHGTSEAFF. CDR3 DNA: TGTGCCAGCAGTTTAGCGCACGGGACGTCTGAAGCTTTCTTT.

The chain joins TRBV20-1 to TRBJ2-1, with D hard to call. Trimming stripped 5 bases from V and 10 bases from J, with 9 bases between. The CDR3 runs to 10 residues. Germline assignment: CDR1 DFQATT and CDR2 SNEGSKA (reference sequence). The CDR3 loop is CSALAVEQFF. The CDR3 nucleotides are TGCAGTGCTCTTGCTGTGGAGCAGTTCTTC.

This clonotype was seen a handful of times. The chain has TRBV12-3 or TRBV12-4 and TRBJ1-2; tentatively, D is TRBD1 (5 bases). The V gene lost 5 bases and the J gene lost 8 bases, with 15 bases spanning the gap. This CDR3 spans 13 amino acids. The CDR3 here is CASSPRDGIGYTF. The CDR3 coding sequence is TGTGCCAGCAGTCCCCGGGACGGCATAGGCTACACCTTC.

The rearrangement uses TRBV2 and TRBJ2-5; D is perhaps TRBD2 (6 bases). This CDR3 is built from 13 residues. Between the trimmed V and J ends, which lost 2 bases and 5 bases, there was a span of 9 bases. Germline V lookup: CDR1 SNHLY, CDR2 FYNNEI. Written as DNA, the CDR3 is TGTGCCAGCAGTGAAAGACTAGTGGAGACCCAGTACTTC. Translation gives CASSERLVETQYF.

The table lists this clonotype with a few counts. V gene TRBV5-1 combines with J gene TRBJ2-5, with 11 bases matching TRBD1. V lost 4 bases to trimming and J lost 5 bases; unmatched junction nucleotides: 10. The germline CDR1 and CDR2 sequences are SGHRS and YFSETQ. The CDR3 totals 16 residues. For the CDR3, the DNA is TGCGCCAGCAGCCTCGGACAGGGGGCATTATTGGAGACCCAGTACTTC. Its protein product is CASSLGQGALLETQYF.

This chain connects TRBV18 to TRBJ2-5; D remains ambiguous. The germline V gene has CDR1 KGHSH and CDR2 LQKENI. The CDR3 loop spans 13 amino acids. V was trimmed by 3 bases and J by 3 bases, leaving 8 bases between them. The CDR3 loop is CASSPGQKETQYF. The CDR3, as DNA: TGTGCCAGCTCACCGGGTCAGAAAGAGACCCAGTACTTC.

This clonotype was detected only once. The V gene is TRBV6-2 or TRBV6-3, the J gene TRBJ1-1; perhaps TRBD1 as D (6 bases). CDR1 is MNHEY, CDR2 SVGEGT, per germline. Trimming left V 3 bases short and J 11 bases short, with 10 bases between. CDR3 size: 11 residues. CDR3 residues: CASSYTGRAFF. CDR3 nucleotides: TGTGCCAGCAGTTATACAGGGAGGGCTTTCTTT.

In its sample, this clonotype was seen a few times. This rearrangement joins TRBV7-8 to TRBJ2-1; tentative D call: TRBD1 (6 bases). The CDR3 extends over 13 amino acids. Trimming cost V 1 base and J 6 bases, with 7 bases left between them. CDR1 SGHVS and CDR2 FQNEAQ come from the germline V gene. CDR3 DNA: TGTGCCAGCAGCTTAGACAGGGTCAATGAGCAGTTCTTC. Translating it yields CASSLDRVNEQFF. Together with reference TRBV7-8 and TRBJ2-1, the CDR3 gives the full variable domain: GAGVSQSPRYKVAKRGQDVALRCDPISGHVSLFWYQQALGQGPEFLTYFQNEAQLDKSGLPSDRFFAERPEGSVSTLKIQRTQQEDSAVYLCASSLDRVNEQFFGPGTRLTVL.

This clonotype has only a few counts. The chain couples TRBV5-6 to TRBJ2-7, with 9 positions matching TRBD2. There are 15 residues in the CDR3. The germline CDR1 and CDR2 sequences are SGHDT and YYEEEE. Trimming at V came to 7 bases and at J to 0 bases, leaving 8 bases not matched to a gene. The CDR3 coding sequence is TGTGCCAGCGGATTAGCGGGGGTAAGCTCCTACGAGCAGTACTTC. It translates to CASGLAGVSSYEQYF.

This clonotype occurred a few times. The chain is built from TRBV7-9 and TRBJ1-1, with D possibly matching TRBD1 (5 bases). CDR3 length: 13 amino acids. CDR1 is SEHNR, CDR2 FQNEAQ, per germline (reference sequence). The V end was cut by 6 bases, the J end by 3 bases, with 11 bases between. CDR3 DNA: TGTGCCAGCAGTCCTCGAGGGGACACTGAAGCTTTCTTT. Its translation: CASSPRGDTEAFF.

The chain has TRBV12-3 or TRBV12-4 and TRBJ1-1; D gene uncertain. Trimming took 3 bases from V and 1 from J, leaving 12 bases between them. This CDR3 comprises 15 residues. The CDR3 protein is CASSLGLWGNTEAFF. The CDR3 nucleotides are TGTGCCAGCAGTTTGGGGTTATGGGGGAACACTGAAGCTTTCTTT.